This TCR beta chain was captured by sequencing in a study of T cell repertoires in cytomegalovirus infection. This clonotype was seen a few times. Its antigen is unknown. The germline CDR1 and CDR2 sequences are SGHTA and FQGNSA. Trimming shortened V by 5 bases and J by 6 bases, and 17 bases separated the two germline ends. This CDR3 comprises 14 residues. TCRdb re-called the reads with MiXCR, one entry per CDR3 protein. The sample holds approximately 390,000 distinct CDR3 sequences, approximately 35% seen once. Notes on the study in general: Ex vivo, HLA-C-restricted CMV-specific TCR beta clonotypes prevailed over the rest of the response. Cumulative public TCR beta family frequency identified carriers of CMV plus the relevant HLA.

This TCR derives from a human donor in good health (CMV status not recorded). Some clones in this sample may be carry-over from other donors' samples. The chain has TRBV7-2 and TRBJ2-7; D call uncertain. This specimen was cultured PBMCs, taken from culture after CMV antigen stimulation. This chain's CDR3 is CASSARLLPSEQYF. As DNA, the CDR3 is TGTGCCAGCAGCGCCCGACTCCTACCCTCCGAGCAGTACTTC.